This passage covers 2 T cell receptor beta chains from one sample sequenced in a study of spatial heterogeneity in lung cancer. As for time point: blood at routine non-recurrence follow-up after resection. No cell sorting; template was whole RNA from tumor, lung tissue or PBMC. TCRdb analysed the 5' RACE reads with MiXCR anew, one entry per CDR3 protein. The sample lists roughly 120,000 distinct CDR3 sequences, 9.5% to 15% occurring once. The specimen was PBMCs, collected at follow-up. These TCRs come from a male donor with early-stage non-small cell lung cancer.

The sample holds a few counts of this clonotype. V usage is TRBV18 and J usage is TRBJ2-2, with unresolved D. CDR3 length: 14 residues. Trimming took off 3 bases at V and 12 bases at J, with 17 bases between the two ends. Germline V gene lookup returns CDR1 KGHSH and CDR2 LQKENI. The CDR3: CASSPQTQSSKLFF. The DNA for the CDR3 is TGTGCCAGCTCACCCCAAACACAGAGCTCGAAGCTGTTTTTT.

This clonotype has just a few counts. This chain connects TRBV5-1 to TRBJ2-7, with a tentative D call TRBD2 (6 bases). From germline, CDR1 is SGHRS and CDR2 YFSETQ. This CDR3 has 15 residues. Trimming left V 4 bases short and J 6 bases short, with 20 bases between. The CDR3 is CASSGRTERVGEQYF. CDR3 nucleotide sequence: TGCGCCAGCAGCGGGAGGACTGAAAGGGTTGGCGAGCAGTACTTC.